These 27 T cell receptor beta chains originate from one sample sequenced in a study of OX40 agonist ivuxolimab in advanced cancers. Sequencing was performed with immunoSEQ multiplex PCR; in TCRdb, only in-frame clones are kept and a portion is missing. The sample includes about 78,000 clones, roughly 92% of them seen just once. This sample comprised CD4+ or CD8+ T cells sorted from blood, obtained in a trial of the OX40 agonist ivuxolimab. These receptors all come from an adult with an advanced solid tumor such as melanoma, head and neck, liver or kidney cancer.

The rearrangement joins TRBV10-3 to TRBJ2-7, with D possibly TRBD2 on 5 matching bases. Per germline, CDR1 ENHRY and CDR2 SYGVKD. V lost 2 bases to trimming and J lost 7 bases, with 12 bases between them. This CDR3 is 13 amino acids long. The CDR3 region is CAISEVPEGEQYF. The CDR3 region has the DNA TGTGCCATCAGTGAGGTCCCCGAGGGAGAGCAGTACTTC.

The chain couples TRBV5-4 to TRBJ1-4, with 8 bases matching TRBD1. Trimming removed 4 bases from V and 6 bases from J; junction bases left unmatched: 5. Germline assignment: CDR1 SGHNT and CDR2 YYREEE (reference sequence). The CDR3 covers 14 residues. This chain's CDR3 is CASSKDREDEKLFF. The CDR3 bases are TGTGCCAGCAGCAAGGACAGGGAGGATGAAAAACTGTTTTTT. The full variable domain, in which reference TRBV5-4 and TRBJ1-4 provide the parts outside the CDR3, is ETGVTQSPTHLIKTRGQQVTLRCSSQSGHNTVSWYQQALGQGPQFIFQYYREEENGRGNFPPRFSGLQFPNYSSELNVNALELDDSALYLCASSKDREDEKLFFGSGTQLSVL.

The CDR3 protein is CASSLGQGDEKLFF. CDR3 bases: TGTGCCAGCAGTTTGGGACAGGGTGATGAAAAACTGTTTTTT. The chain links TRBV2 to TRBJ1-4; 9 positions match TRBD1. This CDR3 is 14 amino acids long. CDR1 SNHLY and CDR2 FYNNEI come from the germline V gene. V dropped 5 bases and J dropped 6; count of bases not matched to a gene: 4.

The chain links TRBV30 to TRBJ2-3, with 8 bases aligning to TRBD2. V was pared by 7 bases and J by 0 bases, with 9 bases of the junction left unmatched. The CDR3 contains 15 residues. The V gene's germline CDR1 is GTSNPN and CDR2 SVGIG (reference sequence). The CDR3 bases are TGTGCCTTTACGATTAGCGGGATTAGCACAGATACGCAGTATTTT. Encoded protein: CAFTISGISTDTQYF. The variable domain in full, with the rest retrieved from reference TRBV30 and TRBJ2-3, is SQTIHQWPATLVQPVGSPLSLECTVEGTSNPNLYWYRQAAGRGLQLLFYSVGIGQISSEVPQNLSASRPQDRQFILSSKKLLLSDSGFYLCAFTISGISTDTQYFGPGTRLTVL.

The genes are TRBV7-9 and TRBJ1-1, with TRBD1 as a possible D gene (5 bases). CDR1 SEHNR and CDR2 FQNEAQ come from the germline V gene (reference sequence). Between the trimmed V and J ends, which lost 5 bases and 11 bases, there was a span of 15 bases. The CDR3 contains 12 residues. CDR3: CASSPGPPWAFF. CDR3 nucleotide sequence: TGTGCCAGCAGCCCGGGACCCCCCTGGGCTTTCTTT. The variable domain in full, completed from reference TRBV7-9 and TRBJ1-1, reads DTGVSQNPRHKITKRGQNVTFRCDPISEHNRLYWYRQTLGQGPEFLTYFQNEAQLEKSRLLSDRFSAERPKGSFSTLEIQRTEQGDSAMYLCASSPGPPWAFFGQGTRLTVV.

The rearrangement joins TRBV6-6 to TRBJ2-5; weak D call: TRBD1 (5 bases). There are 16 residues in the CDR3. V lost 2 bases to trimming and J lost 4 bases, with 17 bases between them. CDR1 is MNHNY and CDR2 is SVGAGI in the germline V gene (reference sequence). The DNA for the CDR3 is TGTGCCAGCAGTTACCGCGGCCAGGGTCGGCGAGAGACCCAGTACTTC. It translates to CASSYRGQGRRETQYF.

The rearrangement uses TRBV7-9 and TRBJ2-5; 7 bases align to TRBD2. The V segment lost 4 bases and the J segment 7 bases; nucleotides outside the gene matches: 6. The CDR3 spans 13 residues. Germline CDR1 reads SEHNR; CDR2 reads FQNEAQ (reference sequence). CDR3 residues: CASSSISGGTQYF. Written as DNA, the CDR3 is TGTGCCAGCAGCTCAATTTCGGGGGGGACCCAGTACTTC.

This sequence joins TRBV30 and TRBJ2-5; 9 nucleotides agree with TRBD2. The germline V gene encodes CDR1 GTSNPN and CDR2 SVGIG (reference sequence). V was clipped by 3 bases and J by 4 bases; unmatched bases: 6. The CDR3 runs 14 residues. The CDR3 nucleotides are TGTGCCTGGAGGGTCGTGACTAGCGGAGAGACCCAGTACTTC. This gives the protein CAWRVVTSGETQYF.

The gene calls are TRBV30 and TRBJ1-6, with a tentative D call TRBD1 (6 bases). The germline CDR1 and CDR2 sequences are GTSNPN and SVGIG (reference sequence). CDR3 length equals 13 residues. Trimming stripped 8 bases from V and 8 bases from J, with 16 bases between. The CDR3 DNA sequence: TGTGCCGCCTCACTAGGGGGATATTCACCCCTCCACTTT. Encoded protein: CAASLGGYSPLHF.

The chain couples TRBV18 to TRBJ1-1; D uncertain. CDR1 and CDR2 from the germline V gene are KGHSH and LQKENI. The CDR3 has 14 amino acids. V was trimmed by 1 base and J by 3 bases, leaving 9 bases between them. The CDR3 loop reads CASSPRVGYTEAFF. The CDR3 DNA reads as TGTGCCAGCTCACCACGAGTTGGGTACACTGAAGCTTTCTTT. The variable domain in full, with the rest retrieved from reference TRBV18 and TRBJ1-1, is NAGVMQNPRHLVRRRGQEARLRCSPMKGHSHVYWYRQLPEEGLKFMVYLQKENIIDESGMPKERFSAEFPKEGPSILRIQQVVRGDSAAYFCASSPRVGYTEAFFGQGTRLTVV.

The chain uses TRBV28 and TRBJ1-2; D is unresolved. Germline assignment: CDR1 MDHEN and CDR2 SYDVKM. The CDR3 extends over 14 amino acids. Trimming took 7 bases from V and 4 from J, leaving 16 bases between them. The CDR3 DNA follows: TGTGCCAGCACCCTCGGCAGTGGAATCTATGGCTACACCTTC. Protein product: CASTLGSGIYGYTF.

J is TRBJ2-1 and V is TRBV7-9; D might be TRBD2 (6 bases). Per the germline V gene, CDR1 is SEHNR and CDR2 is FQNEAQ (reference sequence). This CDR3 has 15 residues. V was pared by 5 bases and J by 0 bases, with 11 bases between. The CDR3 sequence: CASSPRGSSYNEQFF. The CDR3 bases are TGTGCCAGCAGCCCCCGGGGGAGCTCCTACAATGAGCAGTTCTTC.

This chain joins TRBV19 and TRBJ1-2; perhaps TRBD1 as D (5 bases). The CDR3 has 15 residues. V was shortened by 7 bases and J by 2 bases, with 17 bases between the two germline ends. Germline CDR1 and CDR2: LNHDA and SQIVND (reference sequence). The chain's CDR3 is CASTPVVAGNYGYTF. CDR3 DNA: TGTGCCAGTACCCCAGTAGTGGCAGGGAACTATGGCTACACCTTC.

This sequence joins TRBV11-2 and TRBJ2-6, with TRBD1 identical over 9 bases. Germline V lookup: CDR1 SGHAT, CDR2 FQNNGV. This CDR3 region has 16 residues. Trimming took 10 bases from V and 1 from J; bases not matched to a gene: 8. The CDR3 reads CATPGQGKSGANVLTF. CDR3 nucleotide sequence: TGTGCCACTCCGGGACAGGGCAAGTCTGGGGCCAACGTCCTGACTTTC.

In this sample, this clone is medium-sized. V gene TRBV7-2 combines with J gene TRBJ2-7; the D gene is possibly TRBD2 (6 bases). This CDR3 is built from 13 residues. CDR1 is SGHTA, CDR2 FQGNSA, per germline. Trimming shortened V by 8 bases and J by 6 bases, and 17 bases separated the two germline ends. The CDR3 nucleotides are TGTGCCAGCGGGGAGGCCAGATTGAGCGAGCAGTACTTC. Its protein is CASGEARLSEQYF.

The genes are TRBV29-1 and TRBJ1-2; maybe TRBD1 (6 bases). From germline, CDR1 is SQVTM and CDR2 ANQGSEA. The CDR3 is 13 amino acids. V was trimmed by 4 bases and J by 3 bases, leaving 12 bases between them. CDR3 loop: CSVVGGPDYGYTF. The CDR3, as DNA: TGCAGCGTTGTTGGGGGGCCCGACTATGGCTACACCTTC.

The CDR3 DNA follows: TGCGCCAGCAGCTTGGCCGGCCAGGGGAGTAACGAGCAGTTCTTC. It is translated as CASSLAGQGSNEQFF. The chain uses TRBV5-1 and TRBJ2-1; maybe TRBD1 (6 bases). CDR3 length: 15 residues. V was cut by 0 bases and J by 10 bases, with 17 bases left in between. The germline CDR1 and CDR2 sequences are SGHRS and YFSETQ.

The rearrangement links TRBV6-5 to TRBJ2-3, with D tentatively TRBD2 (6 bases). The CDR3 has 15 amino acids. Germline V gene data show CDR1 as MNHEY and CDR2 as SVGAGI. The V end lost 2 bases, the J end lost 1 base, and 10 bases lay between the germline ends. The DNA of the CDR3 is TGTGCCAGCAGTTACCAACGCGGGGGCACAGATACGCAGTATTTT. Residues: CASSYQRGGTDTQYF.

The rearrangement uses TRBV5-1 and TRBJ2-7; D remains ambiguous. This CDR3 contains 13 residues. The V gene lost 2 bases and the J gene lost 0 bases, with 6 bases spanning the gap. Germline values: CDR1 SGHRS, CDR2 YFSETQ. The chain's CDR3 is CASSLPDSYEQYF. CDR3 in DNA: TGCGCCAGCAGCTTACCGGACTCCTACGAGCAGTACTTC.

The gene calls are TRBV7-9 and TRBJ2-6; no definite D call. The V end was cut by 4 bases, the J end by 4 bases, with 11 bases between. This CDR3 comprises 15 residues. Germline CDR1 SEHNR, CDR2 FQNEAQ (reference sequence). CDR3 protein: CASSYPFPGANVLTF. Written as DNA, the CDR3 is TGTGCCAGCAGCTACCCGTTCCCAGGGGCCAACGTCCTGACTTTC.

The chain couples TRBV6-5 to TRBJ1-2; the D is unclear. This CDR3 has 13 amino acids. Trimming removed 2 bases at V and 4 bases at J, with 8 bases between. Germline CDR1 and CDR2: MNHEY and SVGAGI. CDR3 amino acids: CASSYRRFYGYTF. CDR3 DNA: TGTGCCAGCAGTTACCGGAGGTTCTATGGCTACACCTTC.

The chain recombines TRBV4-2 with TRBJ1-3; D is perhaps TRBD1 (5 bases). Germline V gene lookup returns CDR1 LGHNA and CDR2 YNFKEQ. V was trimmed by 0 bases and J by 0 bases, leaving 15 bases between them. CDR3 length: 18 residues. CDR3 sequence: CASSQEPPGRISGNTIYF. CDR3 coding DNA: TGTGCCAGCAGCCAAGAACCGCCGGGACGGATCTCTGGAAACACCATATATTTT.

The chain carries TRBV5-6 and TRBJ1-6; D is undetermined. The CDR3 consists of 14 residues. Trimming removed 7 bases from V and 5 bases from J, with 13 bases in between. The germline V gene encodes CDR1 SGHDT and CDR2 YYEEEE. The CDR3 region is CASGRLQNNSPLHF. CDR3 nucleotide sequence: TGTGCCAGCGGCAGGCTGCAGAATAATTCACCCCTCCACTTT.

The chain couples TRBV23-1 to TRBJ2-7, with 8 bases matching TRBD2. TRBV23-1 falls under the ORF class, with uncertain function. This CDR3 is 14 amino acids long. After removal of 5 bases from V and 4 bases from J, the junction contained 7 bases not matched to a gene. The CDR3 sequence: CASSSAGAMYEQYF. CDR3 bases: TGCGCCAGCAGTTCAGCGGGAGCAATGTACGAGCAGTACTTC.

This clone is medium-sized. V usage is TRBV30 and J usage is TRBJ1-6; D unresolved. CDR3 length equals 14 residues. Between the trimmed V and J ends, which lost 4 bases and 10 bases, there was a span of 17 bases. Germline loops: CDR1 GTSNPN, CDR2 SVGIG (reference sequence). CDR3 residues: CAWTVTLSGSPLHF. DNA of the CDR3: TGTGCCTGGACCGTGACTCTTTCGGGGTCACCCCTCCACTTT.

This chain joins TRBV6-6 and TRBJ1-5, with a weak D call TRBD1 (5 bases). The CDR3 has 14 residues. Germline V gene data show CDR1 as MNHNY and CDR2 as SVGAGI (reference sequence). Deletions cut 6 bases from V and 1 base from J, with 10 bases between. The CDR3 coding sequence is TGTGCCAGCAGAAATGGGGGGAGCAATCAGCCCCAGCATTTT. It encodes CASRNGGSNQPQHF.

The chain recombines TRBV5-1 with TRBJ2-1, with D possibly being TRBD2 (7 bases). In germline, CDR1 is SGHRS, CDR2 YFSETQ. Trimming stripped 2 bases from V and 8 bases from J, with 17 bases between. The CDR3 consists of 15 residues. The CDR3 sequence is CASSFGAGARDEQFF. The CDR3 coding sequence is TGCGCCAGCAGCTTTGGGGCGGGGGCGAGGGATGAGCAGTTCTTC.